This TCR beta chain was sequenced during a study of blood T cell repertoires in COVID-19. Study in general: The study drew acute and convalescent COVID-19 samples from the United States, Italy and Spain. PBMCs, B-cell-depleted T cells, or T cells were the source of the cDNA or gDNA that made up the material.

In the authors' workflow: Estimation of nucleated cell counts was performed using reference gene primer amplification. Here immunoSEQ multiplex PCR was the method, and the copy in TCRdb shows in-frame clones only, minus some. V and J calls and clone size are given by that table; D and trimming were obtained from the DNA. The sample records about 210,000 clones, approximately 80% being singletons. Followed over time, Seattle patients had been enrolled while infection was active. Germline V CDR1 and CDR2: SGHTA, FQGNSA. V lost 5 bases, J lost 1 base, and 11 bases lay in between. The CDR3 consists of 14 residues.

The chain couples TRBV7-2 to TRBJ1-1, with a possible D match to TRBD1 (5 bases). This receptor was obtained from a woman of 80 years or more with COVID-19, enrolled during active disease. Material: peripheral blood. In DNA form, the CDR3 reads TGTGCCAGCAGCATTATGGGGGGGAACACTGAAGCTTTCTTT. This codes for CASSIMGGNTEAFF. Variable domain in full (rest from reference TRBV7-2 and TRBJ1-1): GAGVSQSPSNKVTEKGKDVELRCDPISGHTALYWYRQSLGQGLEFLIYFQGNSAPDKSGLPSDRFSAERTGGSVSTLTIQRTQQEDSAVYLCASSIMGGNTEAFFGQGTRLTVV.